The 7 T cell receptor beta chains below come from one sample, sequenced in a study of T cell repertoires in aging, cancer and after chemotherapy. Amplification of TCR beta used genomic DNA extracted from peripheral blood. Rearranged V-D-J TRB sequences were amplified with a mixed TRB-A/B primer pool. MiXCR, applied by TCRdb to the multiplex PCR reads, yields one record per CDR3 protein. There are several thousand distinct CDR3 sequences in the sample; 35% to 45% occur only once, and approximately 3.3% lies in the top ten. The sequenced sample was blood. All receptors derive from a human donor in good health.

This CDR3 is CASSVWDVGNTEAFF. Written as DNA, the CDR3 is TGTGCCAGCAGCGTATGGGACGTAGGGAACACTGAAGCTTTCTTT. The chain joins TRBV11-3 to TRBJ1-1; D might be TRBD1 (5 bases). Germline values: CDR1 SGHNT, CDR2 YENEEA. The CDR3 loop spans 15 amino acids. The germline V and J ends were trimmed by 5 bases and 1 base, with 14 bases remaining between them. Full variable domain (missing parts from reference TRBV11-3 and TRBJ1-1): EAGVVQSPRYKIIEKKQPVAFWCNPISGHNTLYWYLQNLGQGPELLIRYENEEAVDDSQLPKDRFSAERLKGVDSTLKIQPAELGDSAVYLCASSVWDVGNTEAFFGQGTRLTVV.

The J gene is TRBJ2-1, the V gene TRBV11-1; D may match TRBD1 or TRBD2 (6 bases each). Germline assignment: CDR1 SGHAT and CDR2 FQDESV (reference sequence). The CDR3 is 16 residues long. The V and J ends lost 7 bases and 2 bases respectively, with 18 bases between them. The CDR3 sequence is CASIKIGGQTYNEQFF. For the CDR3, the DNA is TGTGCCAGCATCAAAATCGGGGGACAAACCTACAATGAGCAGTTCTTC.

The rearrangement uses TRBV27 and TRBJ1-5, with D unresolved. The V end was cut by 6 bases, the J end by 0 bases, with 12 bases between. The CDR3 totals 15 residues. Germline values: CDR1 MNHEY, CDR2 SMNVEV (reference sequence). The DNA for the CDR3 is TGTGCCAGCAGGCTTCAGAGGTATAGCAATCAGCCCCAGCATTTT. It translates to CASRLQRYSNQPQHF.

This clonotype was counted a few times. The rearrangement uses TRBV13 and TRBJ2-7, with D maybe TRBD2 (5 bases). V was trimmed by 1 base and J by 4 bases, leaving 17 bases between them. The CDR3 loop spans 16 amino acids. Germline V lookup: CDR1 PRHDT, CDR2 FYEKMQ (reference sequence). The CDR3 DNA is TGTGCCAGCAGCTTAGTCGGGATCGAGCCGGCATACGAGCAGTACTTC. This gives the protein CASSLVGIEPAYEQYF.

This clonotype was detected a few times. V and J are TRBV19 and TRBJ2-1; 7 bases are shared with TRBD2. Germline V gives CDR1 LNHDA, CDR2 SQIVND (reference sequence). CDR3 length equals 13 residues. V shed 5 bases, J shed 8 bases, and the junction held 6 bases outside the gene matches. The CDR3 sequence: CASSLGAGDEQFF. CDR3 DNA: TGTGCCAGTAGTCTCGGGGCGGGAGATGAGCAGTTCTTC.

J is TRBJ2-7 and V is TRBV7-4, with 7 bases identical to TRBD1. This CDR3 region has 14 residues. Trimming took 1 base from V and 3 from J; bases not matched to a gene: 3. CDR1 and CDR2 from the germline V gene are SGHVT and SQSDAQ. In nucleotides, the CDR3 is TGTGCCAGCAGCTTAGAGACAGGGTACTACGAGCAGTACTTC. Its protein product is CASSLETGYYEQYF.

Remarks on this clonotype: This could be a read error, since a much larger clone is one nucleotide away. V usage is TRBV11-3 and J usage is TRBJ2-2; TRBD1 is a possible D gene (6 bases). The CDR3 is 19 residues long. Germline-derived CDR1 and CDR2 are SGHNT and YENEEA. In DNA form, the CDR3 reads TGTGCCAGCAGCCATTCGACAGGTTTCATCGGCACGAAAACCGGGGAGCTGTTTTTT. It codes for CASSHSTGFIGTKTGELFF.